This T cell receptor beta chain originates from a study of identifying expanded T cells in peripheral blood. Healthy donors had no documented immune events, such as infections, while sampled. Germline CDR1 is MNHEY and CDR2 is SVGAGI. The CDR3 totals 14 residues. V lost 6 bases and J 5 bases, leaving 17 bases between the germline ends. As for this clone: Antigen specificity is unknown.

Assay used: immunoSEQ multiplex PCR; TCRdb lists only in-frame clones, some missing. The sample yields under 150,000 clones, 75% to 90% seen once. Findings and limits, study-wide: Variance in clone template counts between approximately 2-week samples significantly increased with total template count across all healthy donors. Over two and four weeks, about 15 and 19 clones changed, versus 1.2 between replicates.

J is TRBJ2-7 and V is TRBV6-5; TRBD2 might be the D (6 bases). The sequence derives from a person aged 18 to 75 in good health. The specimen was blood. The DNA for the CDR3 is TGTGCCAGCAGGCGCGAGCGCGGGGTTAACGAGCAGTACTTC. Protein sequence: CASRRERGVNEQYF.